These T cell receptor beta chains were read from a single sample in a study of blood T cells in healthy people across ages. TCRdb processed the 5' RACE reads anew with MiXCR; each CDR3 protein has one entry. The data contain 1.5 million to 2 million distinct CDR3 sequences, about 30% of them singletons. Sequencing was done on a sample of blood. The receptor source for this set is a woman aged 25 to 39 in good health. CDR3s include the opening cysteine and the closing phenylalanine or tryptophan. Each record gives: J gene, V gene, D gene, clone size, CDR3 protein, CDR3 DNA. A D gene is named only where the DNA matches it firmly. Clone size, where shown, is once, few, many, or a class for clones that have expanded.

TRBJ2-1,TRBV27,TRBD2,once,CASSLPGLQTEQFF,TGTGCCAGCAGTTTACCGGGACTACAGACTGAGCAGTTCTTC
TRBJ2-7,TRBV7-2,TRBD2,many,CASSLDGTSPYEQYF,TGTGCCAGCAGCTTAGACGGGACTAGTCCCTACGAGCAGTACTTC
TRBJ2-1,TRBV4-3,NA,few,CASSQESWGPEQFF,TGCGCCAGCAGCCAAGAATCGTGGGGCCCTGAGCAGTTCTTC
TRBJ2-3,TRBV7-2,TRBD2,medium-sized,CASSRSGGTSTDTQYF,TGTGCCAGCAGCCGAAGCGGGGGCACTAGCACAGATACGCAGTATTTT
TRBJ2-2,TRBV9,NA,many,CASSVTNTPVELFF,TGTGCCAGCAGCGTAACAAATACACCGGTCGAGCTGTTTTTT
TRBJ2-3,TRBV4-3,TRBD1,few,CASSQEDRDPDTQYF,TGCGCCAGCAGCCAAGAGGACAGGGATCCAGATACGCAGTATTTT
TRBJ1-1,TRBV12-3/TRBV12-4,TRBD1,once,CASTETGFGSTEAFF,TGTGCCAGCACCGAGACAGGGTTTGGAAGCACTGAAGCTTTCTTT
TRBJ1-1,TRBV10-2,NA,NA,CASSESTTGREAFF,TGCGCCAGCAGTGAGTCGACAACAGGGCGGGAAGCTTTCTTT
TRBJ2-7,TRBV6-4,TRBD2,many,CASLQNHTSDEQYF,TGTGCCAGCTTACAAAACCATACTAGCGACGAGCAGTACTTC
TRBJ1-5,TRBV20-1,NA,many,CSAARGFNQPQHF,TGCAGTGCCGCAAGGGGCTTTAATCAGCCCCAGCATTTT
TRBJ2-2,TRBV10-3,NA,NA,CIISEGSTGELFF,TGTATCATCAGTGAGGGTAGCACCGGGGAGCTGTTTTTT
TRBJ2-1,TRBV19,TRBD2,NA,CASRPGLDYNEQFF,TGTGCCAGTAGACCGGGACTAGACTACAATGAGCAGTTCTTC
TRBJ2-7,TRBV15,TRBD1,few,CATSSIHRGYEQYF,TGTGCCACCAGCAGTATCCACAGGGGCTACGAGCAGTACTTC
TRBJ2-3,TRBV3-1,NA,NA,CASSLLEARDTQYF,TGTGCCAGCAGCCTCCTCGAAGCGCGAGATACGCAGTATTTT
TRBJ2-2,TRBV5-1,NA,few,CASSLLQGPTGELFF,TGCGCCAGCAGCTTGTTGCAGGGTCCCACCGGGGAGCTGTTTTTT
TRBJ2-1,TRBV19,TRBD1,NA,CASTQPGQGHNEQFF,TGTGCCAGTACTCAACCGGGACAGGGACACAATGAGCAGTTCTTC
TRBJ1-4,TRBV6-1,NA,NA,CASTWSPNEKLFF,TGTGCCAGCACTTGGAGCCCCAATGAAAAACTGTTTTTT
TRBJ2-5,TRBV12-5,NA,few,CASGFWEMQETQYF,TGTGCTAGTGGTTTTTGGGAGATGCAAGAGACCCAGTACTTC
TRBJ2-1,TRBV29-1,TRBD2,many,CSVRVRLAGSEQFF,TGCAGCGTTCGAGTCCGACTAGCGGGGTCTGAGCAGTTCTTC